The clone carrying this TCR beta chain was counted between two and nine times. The antigen is undetermined. In the PCR, 60 Vbeta and 13 Jbeta primers were used. The repertoire was sequenced with immunoSEQ multiplex PCR; TCRdb's copy has only in-frame clones and lacks some. The sample has approximately 120,000 clones, approximately 73% seen once. This entry comes from a study of cytomegalovirus exposure and HLA in healthy donors. Study-wide points: In a later analysis, the majority of CMV-associated beta chains seemingly showed HLA restriction. Later analysis placed DRB1 highest and HLA-C lowest in TCR association rates, which differed by HLA locus.

The CDR3 loop spans 16 amino acids. Looked up from germline, CDR1 is MGHRA and CDR2 is YSYEKL. V gave up 1 base and J gave up 3 bases; unmatched junction bases: 6. The TCR was taken from a man aged 55 to 70 in good health and CMV-seropositive. The chain links TRBV4-1 to TRBJ2-7, with 10 bases matching TRBD2. The sequenced material came from PBMCs. DNA of the CDR3: TGCGCCAGCAGCCAAGGTAGCGGGGGGCGAAACTACGAGCAGTACTTC. It yields the protein CASSQGSGGRNYEQYF.